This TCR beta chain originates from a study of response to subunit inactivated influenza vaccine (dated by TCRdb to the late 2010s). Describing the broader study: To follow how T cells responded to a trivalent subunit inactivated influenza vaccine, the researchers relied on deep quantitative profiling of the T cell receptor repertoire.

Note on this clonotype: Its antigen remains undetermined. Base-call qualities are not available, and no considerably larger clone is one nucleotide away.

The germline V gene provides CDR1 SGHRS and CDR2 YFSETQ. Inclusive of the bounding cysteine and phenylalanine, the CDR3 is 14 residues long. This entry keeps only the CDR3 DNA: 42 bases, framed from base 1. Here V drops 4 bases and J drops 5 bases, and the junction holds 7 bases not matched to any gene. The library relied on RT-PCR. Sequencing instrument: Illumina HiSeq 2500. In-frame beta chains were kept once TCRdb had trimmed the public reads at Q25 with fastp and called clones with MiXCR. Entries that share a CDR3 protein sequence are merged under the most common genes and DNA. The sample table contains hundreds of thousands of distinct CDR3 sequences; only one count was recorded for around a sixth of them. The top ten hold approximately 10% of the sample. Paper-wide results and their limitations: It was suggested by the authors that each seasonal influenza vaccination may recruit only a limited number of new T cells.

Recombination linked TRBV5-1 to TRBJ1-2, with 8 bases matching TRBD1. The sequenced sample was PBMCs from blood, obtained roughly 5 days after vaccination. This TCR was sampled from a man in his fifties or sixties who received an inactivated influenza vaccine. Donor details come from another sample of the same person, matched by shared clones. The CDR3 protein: CASSEDRGEYGYTF. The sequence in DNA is TGCGCCAGCAGCGAAGACAGGGGTGAATATGGCTACACCTTC.